Presented here are 15 T cell receptor beta chains from one specimen sequenced in a study of OX40 agonist ivuxolimab in advanced cancers. The receptor library was made with the immunoSEQ multiplex PCR assay. Sourced from immuneACCESS, this table was stored by TCRdb with only in-frame sequences that have V and J called. A share of the clones is absent; for the studies checked, an unresolved V gene accounts for under half, and the remainder has no known explanation. Within this sample are 90,000 to 130,000 clones, with roughly 90% of them counted one time only. Less than 0.35% of the sample is taken by the ten largest. The sample consisted of CD4+ or CD8+ T cells sorted from blood, taken in a trial of the OX40 agonist ivuxolimab. All receptors derive from an adult with an advanced solid tumor such as melanoma, head and neck, liver or kidney cancer.

V gene TRBV18 combines with J gene TRBJ1-3; 7 nucleotides match TRBD1. V was clipped by 6 bases and J by 4 bases; unmatched bases: 6. From germline, CDR1 is KGHSH and CDR2 LQKENI. The CDR3 loop spans 14 amino acids. The CDR3 coding sequence is TGTGCCAGCTCCCTCGGACAGGCCGGAAACACCATATATTTT. Protein product: CASSLGQAGNTIYF.

The chain employs TRBV5-1 and TRBJ2-1; 11 bases map to TRBD2. Trimming took 6 bases from V and 3 from J; bases not matched to a gene: 8. Germline lookup yields CDR1 SGHRS and CDR2 YFSETQ. The length of the CDR3 is 16 residues. CDR3 DNA sequence: TGCGCCAGCACCCTACCGGGACTAGCGGACTACAATGAGCAGTTCTTC. It encodes CASTLPGLADYNEQFF.

As DNA, the CDR3 is TGTGCCAGCGCAGTTCCTAAGACGAATCAGCCCCAGCATTTT. Amino acid sequence: CASAVPKTNQPQHF. The chain links TRBV27 to TRBJ1-5, with unresolved D. Trimming pared 8 bases from V and 4 bases from J, leaving 15 bases between. Germline V gives CDR1 MNHEY, CDR2 SMNVEV (reference sequence). This CDR3 has 14 residues.

V gene TRBV19 combines with J gene TRBJ2-3; D is possibly TRBD2 (5 bases). V was cut by 5 bases and J by 7 bases, with 10 bases left in between. Germline CDR1 LNHDA, CDR2 SQIVND (reference sequence). CDR3 size: 12 residues. The CDR3 nucleotides read TGTGCCAGTAGTGACTATGGTTATACGCAGTATTTT. Translating it yields CASSDYGYTQYF.

The gene calls are TRBV5-1 and TRBJ2-1, with D possibly being TRBD1 (5 bases). The germline gives CDR1 SGHRS, CDR2 YFSETQ. V lost 0 bases and J lost 13, with 11 bases in between. The CDR3 consists of 12 residues. CDR3 loop: CASSLEGHIQFF. DNA for the CDR3: TGCGCCAGCAGCTTGGAAGGACACATACAGTTCTTC. The variable domain in full, with the rest retrieved from reference TRBV5-1 and TRBJ2-1, is KAGVTQTPRYLIKTRGQQVTLSCSPISGHRSVSWYQQTPGQGLQFLFEYFSETQRNKGNFPGRFSGRQFSNSRSEMNVSTLELGDSALYLCASSLEGHIQFFGPGTRLTVL.

This clone showed up just once. The sample has other DNA sequences that encode this CDR3 too. The genes are TRBV19 and TRBJ1-1; possible D gene TRBD1, 6 bases. Germline-derived CDR1 and CDR2 are LNHDA and SQIVND (reference sequence). There are 13 residues in the CDR3. V was clipped by 3 bases and J by 1 base, with 6 bases between them. For the CDR3, the DNA is TGTGCCAGTAGTATGACAGGGAACACTGAAGCTTTCTTT. As protein: CASSMTGNTEAFF.

The chain employs TRBV29-1 and TRBJ2-3; D is possibly TRBD1 (5 bases). The germline V gene encodes CDR1 SQVTM and CDR2 ANQGSEA. Trimming left V 6 bases short and J 5 bases short, with 15 bases between. The CDR3 extends over 13 amino acids. The CDR3 region has the DNA TGCAGCGTCAGGGTGGGGAATCGAGATACGCAGTATTTT. This codes for CSVRVGNRDTQYF.

V usage is TRBV2 and J usage is TRBJ2-5, with 12 bases lining up with TRBD2. The junction had 4 bases not matched to a gene; V was cut back by 6 bases and J by 5 bases. CDR3 length: 14 amino acids. Germline assignment: CDR1 SNHLY and CDR2 FYNNEI. DNA of the CDR3: TGTGCCAGCAGGGAGACTAGCGGGAGTGAGACCCAGTACTTC. This sequence encodes CASRETSGSETQYF.

The chain carries TRBV7-9 and TRBJ2-3; D perhaps matches TRBD1 (6 bases). The V gene lost 2 bases and the J gene lost 0 bases, with 12 bases spanning the gap. Germline-derived CDR1 and CDR2 are SEHNR and FQNEAQ (reference sequence). The CDR3 runs 16 residues. This CDR3 is CASSLNRAISTDTQYF. CDR3 sequence (DNA): TGTGCCAGCAGCTTAAACAGGGCGATTAGCACAGATACGCAGTATTTT.

The chain couples TRBV28 to TRBJ2-7; D possibly matches TRBD1 or TRBD2 (5 bases each). Looked up from germline, CDR1 is MDHEN and CDR2 is SYDVKM. Trimming left V 0 bases short and J 5 bases short, with 14 bases between. CDR3 length equals 15 residues. The CDR3 DNA is TGTGCCAGCAGTTTATGGGTACAGGAGGCCCACGAGCAGTACTTC. This gives the protein CASSLWVQEAHEQYF. Based on the CDR3 plus reference TRBV28 and TRBJ2-7, the full variable domain is DVKVTQSSRYLVKRTGEKVFLECVQDMDHENMFWYRQDPGLGLRLIYFSYDVKMKEKGDIPEGYSVSREKKERFSLILESASTNQTSMYLCASSLWVQEAHEQYFGPGTRLTVT.

The chain combines TRBV20-1 with TRBJ2-4; possibly TRBD2 for D (5 bases). CDR3 length: 11 residues. The V gene's germline CDR1 is DFQATT and CDR2 SNEGSKA (reference sequence). The V and J ends lost 6 bases and 8 bases respectively, with 11 bases between them. The CDR3, as DNA: TGCAGTGCAACGACTACGGACATTCAGTACTTC. This translates into CSATTTDIQYF.

The V call is TRBV19, the J call TRBJ2-7; TRBD2 matches 8 bases. CDR3 length: 14 amino acids. Germline CDR1 reads LNHDA; CDR2 reads SQIVND (reference sequence). Unmatched junction bases numbered 7, after V lost 6 bases and J lost 3 bases. In DNA form, the CDR3 reads TGTGCCAGTAGCGCCCGGACTAGCCACTACGAGCAGTACTTC. Its translation: CASSARTSHYEQYF.

The chain carries TRBV30 and TRBJ1-5, with a tentative D call TRBD1 (5 bases). Per the germline V gene, CDR1 is GTSNPN and CDR2 is SVGIG (reference sequence). The CDR3 sequence is 15 residues long. Between the trimmed V and J ends, which lost 2 bases and 0 bases, there was a span of 11 bases. The CDR3 nucleotides are TGTGCCTGGAGTTCAGGGACTGATAGCAATCAGCCCCAGCATTTT. Its translation: CAWSSGTDSNQPQHF.

The chain joins TRBV7-2 to TRBJ2-3, with D unclear. This CDR3 is built from 14 residues. V dropped 1 base and J dropped 2 bases, with 7 bases sitting between them. In germline, CDR1 is SGHTA, CDR2 FQGNSA. CDR3 residues: CASSLDLFTDTQYF. CDR3 DNA sequence: TGTGCCAGCAGCTTAGATCTTTTCACAGATACGCAGTATTTT. The full variable domain, with the rest looked up from reference TRBV7-2 and TRBJ2-3, is GAGVSQSPSNKVTEKGKDVELRCDPISGHTALYWYRQSLGQGLEFLIYFQGNSAPDKSGLPSDRFSAERTGGSVSTLTIQRTQQEDSAVYLCASSLDLFTDTQYFGPGTRLTVL.

V is TRBV5-4 and J is TRBJ2-1, with D tentatively TRBD1 or TRBD2 (6 bases each). From germline, CDR1 is SGHNT and CDR2 YYREEE (reference sequence). V lost 2 bases and J 4 bases, leaving 10 bases between the germline ends. The CDR3 is 14 amino acids. The CDR3 sequence: CASSLEGGYNEQFF. CDR3 sequence (DNA): TGTGCCAGCAGCTTAGAGGGGGGTTACAATGAGCAGTTCTTC. Filled out from reference TRBV5-4 and TRBJ2-1, the complete variable domain reads ETGVTQSPTHLIKTRGQQVTLRCSSQSGHNTVSWYQQALGQGPQFIFQYYREEENGRGNFPPRFSGLQFPNYSSELNVNALELDDSALYLCASSLEGGYNEQFFGPGTRLTVL.